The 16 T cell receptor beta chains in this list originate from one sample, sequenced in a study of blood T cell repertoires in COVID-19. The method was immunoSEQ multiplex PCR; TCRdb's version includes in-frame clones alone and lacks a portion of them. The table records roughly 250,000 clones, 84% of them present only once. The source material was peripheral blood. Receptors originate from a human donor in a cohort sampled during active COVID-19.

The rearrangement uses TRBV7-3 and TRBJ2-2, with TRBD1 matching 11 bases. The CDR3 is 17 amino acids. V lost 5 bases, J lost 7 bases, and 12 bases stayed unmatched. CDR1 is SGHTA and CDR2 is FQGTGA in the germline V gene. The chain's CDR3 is CASSAASGQGAIGELFF. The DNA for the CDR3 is TGTGCCAGCAGCGCCGCTTCAGGACAGGGGGCAATCGGGGAGCTGTTTTTT.

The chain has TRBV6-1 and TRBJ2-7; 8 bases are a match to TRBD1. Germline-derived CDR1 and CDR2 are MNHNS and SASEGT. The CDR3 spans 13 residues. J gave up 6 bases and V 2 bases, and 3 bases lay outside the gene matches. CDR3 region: CASSEQGAGEQYF. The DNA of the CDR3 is TGTGCCAGCAGTGAACAGGGGGCGGGCGAGCAGTACTTC.

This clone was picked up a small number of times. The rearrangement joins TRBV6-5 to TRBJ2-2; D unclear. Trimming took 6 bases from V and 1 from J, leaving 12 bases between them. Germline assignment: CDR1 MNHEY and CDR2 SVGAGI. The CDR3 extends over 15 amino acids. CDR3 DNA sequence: TGTGCCAGCAGACCTTTAGCCCTGAACACCGGGGAGCTGTTTTTT. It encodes CASRPLALNTGELFF.

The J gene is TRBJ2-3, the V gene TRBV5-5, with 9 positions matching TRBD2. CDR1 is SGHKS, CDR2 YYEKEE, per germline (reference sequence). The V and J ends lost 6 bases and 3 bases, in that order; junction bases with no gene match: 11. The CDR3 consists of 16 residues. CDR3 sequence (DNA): TGTGCCAGCACCGAGGTGGCGGGAGGGCCGACAGATACGCAGTATTTT. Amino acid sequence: CASTEVAGGPTDTQYF.

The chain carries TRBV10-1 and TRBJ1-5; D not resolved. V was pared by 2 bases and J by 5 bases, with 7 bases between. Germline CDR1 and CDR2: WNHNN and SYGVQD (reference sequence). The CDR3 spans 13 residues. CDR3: CASSERVDQPQHF. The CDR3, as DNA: TGCGCCAGCAGTGAGCGGGTGGATCAGCCCCAGCATTTT.

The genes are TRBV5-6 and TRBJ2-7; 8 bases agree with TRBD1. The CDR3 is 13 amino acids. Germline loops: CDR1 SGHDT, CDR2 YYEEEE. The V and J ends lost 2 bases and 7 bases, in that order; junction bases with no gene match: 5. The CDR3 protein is CASSFGQGAEQYF. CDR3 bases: TGTGCCAGCAGCTTCGGGCAGGGGGCGGAGCAGTACTTC. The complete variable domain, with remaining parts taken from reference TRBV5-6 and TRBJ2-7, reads DAGVTQSPTHLIKTRGQQVTLRCSPKSGHDTVSWYQQALGQGPQFIFQYYEEEERQRGNFPDRFSGHQFPNYSSELNVNALLLGDSALYLCASSFGQGAEQYFGPGTRLTVT.

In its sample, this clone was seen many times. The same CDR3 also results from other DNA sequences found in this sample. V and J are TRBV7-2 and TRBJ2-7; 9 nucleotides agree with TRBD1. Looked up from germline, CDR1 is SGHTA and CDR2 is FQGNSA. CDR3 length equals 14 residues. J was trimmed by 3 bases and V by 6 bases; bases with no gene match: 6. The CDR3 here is CASSKGTGSYEQYF. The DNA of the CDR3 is TGTGCCAGCAGTAAAGGGACAGGGAGCTACGAGCAGTACTTC.

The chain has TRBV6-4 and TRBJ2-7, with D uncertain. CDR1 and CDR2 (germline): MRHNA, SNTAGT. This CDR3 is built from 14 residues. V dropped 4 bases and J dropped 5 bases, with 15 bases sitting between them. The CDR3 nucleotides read TGTGCCAGCAGTGGTTTTTTCTACCGCGACGAGCAGTACTTC. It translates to CASSGFFYRDEQYF.

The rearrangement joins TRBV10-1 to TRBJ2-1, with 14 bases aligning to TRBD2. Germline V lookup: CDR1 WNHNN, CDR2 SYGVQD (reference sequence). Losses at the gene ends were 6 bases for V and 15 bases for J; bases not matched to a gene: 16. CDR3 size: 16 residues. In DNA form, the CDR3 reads TGCGCCAGCAGAGCCGGGGACAGACGACTAGCGGGAGGGATGTTCTTC. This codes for CASRAGDRRLAGGMFF.

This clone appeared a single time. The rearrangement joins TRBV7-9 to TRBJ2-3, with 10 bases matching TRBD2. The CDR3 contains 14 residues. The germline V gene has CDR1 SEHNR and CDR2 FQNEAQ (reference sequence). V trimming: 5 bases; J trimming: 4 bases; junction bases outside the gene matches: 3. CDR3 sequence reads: CASSRGTSADTQYF. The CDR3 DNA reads TGTGCCAGCAGCCGGGGGACTAGCGCAGATACGCAGTATTTT.

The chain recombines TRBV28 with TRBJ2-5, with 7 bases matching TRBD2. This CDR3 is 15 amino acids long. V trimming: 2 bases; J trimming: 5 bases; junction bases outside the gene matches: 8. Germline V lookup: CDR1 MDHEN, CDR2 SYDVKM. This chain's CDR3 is CASSLRSGNRETQYF. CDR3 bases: TGTGCCAGCAGTTTACGCAGCGGGAACCGGGAGACCCAGTACTTC.

CDR3 in amino acids: CASSLSQGSTEAFF. The CDR3 region has the DNA TGTGCCAGCAGCTTAAGCCAGGGGAGCACTGAAGCTTTCTTT. This sequence joins TRBV7-9 and TRBJ1-1, with D maybe TRBD1 (6 bases). CDR1 and CDR2 from the germline V gene are SEHNR and FQNEAQ (reference sequence). Trimming took 2 bases from V and 4 from J, leaving 11 bases between them. The CDR3 extends over 14 amino acids.

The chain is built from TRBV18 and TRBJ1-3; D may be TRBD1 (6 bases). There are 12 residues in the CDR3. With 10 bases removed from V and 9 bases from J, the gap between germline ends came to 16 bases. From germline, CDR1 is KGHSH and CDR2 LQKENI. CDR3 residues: CATTADRSTIYF. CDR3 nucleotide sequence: TGTGCCACCACAGCGGACAGAAGCACCATATATTTT.

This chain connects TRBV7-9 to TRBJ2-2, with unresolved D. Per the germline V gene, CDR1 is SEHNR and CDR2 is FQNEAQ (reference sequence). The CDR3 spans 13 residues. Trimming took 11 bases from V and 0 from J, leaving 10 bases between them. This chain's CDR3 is CALRAANTGELFF. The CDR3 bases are TGTGCCCTTCGCGCTGCGAACACCGGGGAGCTGTTTTTT.

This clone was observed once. CDR3 coding DNA: TGTGCCAGCAGCTCACAGCTGGGGGGGGATGGCTACACCTTC. Translating gives CASSSQLGGDGYTF. V gene TRBV13 combines with J gene TRBJ1-2; TRBD1 is a possible D gene (5 bases). Trimming pared 4 bases from V and 6 bases from J, leaving 15 bases between. The CDR3 is 14 amino acids. Per germline, CDR1 PRHDT and CDR2 FYEKMQ (reference sequence).

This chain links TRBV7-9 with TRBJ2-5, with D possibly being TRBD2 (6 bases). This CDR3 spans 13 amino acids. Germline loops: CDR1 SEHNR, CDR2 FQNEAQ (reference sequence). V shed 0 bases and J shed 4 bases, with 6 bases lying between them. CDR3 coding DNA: TGTGCCAGCAGCTTAGCGGGGGGAGAGACCCAGTACTTC. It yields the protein CASSLAGGETQYF.